One sample yielded the 11 T cell receptor beta chains listed below, sequenced in a study of T cells in localized non-small cell lung cancer (dated by TCRdb to 2019 to 2021). Library preparation employed the immunoSEQ multiplex PCR assay. TCRdb provides this immuneACCESS table in a form limited to in-frame rearrangements. Some clones are lacking; in checked studies, under half of them reflect an unresolved V gene, and why the rest are absent is not known. The sample table shows about 59,000 clones, and 80% to 95% are seen once. Around 20% of the sample comes from the top ten. The source was peripheral blood, collected before any cancer treatment. The receptors were sampled from a man aged 35 to 69 with stage I lung adenocarcinoma.

This sequence joins TRBV11-1 and TRBJ2-7; 12 nucleotides align to TRBD1. The germline gives CDR1 SGHAT, CDR2 FQDESV (reference sequence). CDR3 length: 15 residues. The trim removed 3 bases at V and 7 bases at J, leaving 7 bases unmatched. The CDR3: CASSLGQGARGEQYF. The DNA of the CDR3 is TGTGCCAGCAGCTTGGGACAGGGGGCGCGGGGGGAGCAGTACTTC.

This rearrangement joins TRBV4-1 to TRBJ2-7, with D maybe TRBD2 (6 bases). The CDR3 covers 14 residues. V was shortened by 1 base and J by 5 bases, with 12 bases between the two germline ends. From germline, CDR1 is MGHRA and CDR2 YSYEKL. The DNA of the CDR3 is TGCGCCAGCAGCCAAGTGGGTGGGGGGAACGAGCAGTACTTC. Translation: CASSQVGGGNEQYF.

This rearrangement joins TRBV5-1 to TRBJ1-1, with D unclear. CDR3 length: 14 amino acids. The V end was cut by 2 bases, the J end by 1 base, with 9 bases between. The V gene's germline CDR1 is SGHRS and CDR2 YFSETQ. The CDR3 region is CASSLPGGNTEAFF. The CDR3 region has the DNA TGCGCCAGCAGCTTACCCGGCGGGAACACTGAAGCTTTCTTT.

The chain links TRBV7-6 to TRBJ2-7; D unclear. Trimming removed 0 bases from V and 0 bases from J, with 9 bases in between. The germline V gene encodes CDR1 SGHVS and CDR2 FNYEAQ. The length of the CDR3 is 15 residues. CDR3 in amino acids: CASSLADGSSYEQYF. The CDR3, as DNA: TGTGCCAGCAGCTTAGCGGACGGTAGCTCCTACGAGCAGTACTTC.

V gene TRBV5-1 combines with J gene TRBJ2-1; 14 bases are shared with TRBD2. Germline loops: CDR1 SGHRS, CDR2 YFSETQ. The CDR3 has 19 residues. Trimming cost V 4 bases and J 8 bases; bases outside gene matches: 17. The CDR3 coding sequence is TGCGCCAGCAGCCGCCCCCCCGGGACTAGCGGGAGTTTCATGGATGAGCAGTTCTTC. It yields the protein CASSRPPGTSGSFMDEQFF.

The V and J genes are TRBV7-9 and TRBJ2-3, with 11 bases identical to TRBD2. The V and J ends lost 3 bases and 4 bases, in that order; junction bases with no gene match: 3. CDR3 length equals 15 residues. CDR1 is SEHNR, CDR2 FQNEAQ, per germline (reference sequence). The CDR3 protein is CASSLTSGISDTQYF. CDR3 nucleotides: TGTGCCAGCAGCTTGACTAGCGGGATTTCAGATACGCAGTATTTT. The complete variable domain, with remaining parts taken from reference TRBV7-9 and TRBJ2-3, reads DTGVSQNPRHKITKRGQNVTFRCDPISEHNRLYWYRQTLGQGPEFLTYFQNEAQLEKSRLLSDRFSAERPKGSFSTLEIQRTEQGDSAMYLCASSLTSGISDTQYFGPGTRLTVL.

The chain carries TRBV7-2 and TRBJ2-1; 8 nucleotides line up with TRBD2. The CDR3 is 17 amino acids. Germline values: CDR1 SGHTA, CDR2 FQGNSA. Trimming at V came to 1 base and at J to 1 base, leaving 6 bases not matched to a gene. The CDR3 spells CASSLDSGRGSYNEQFF. Here the CDR3 DNA reads TGTGCCAGCAGCTTAGACAGCGGGAGAGGTTCCTACAATGAGCAGTTCTTC.

A single count supports this clone. The J gene is TRBJ2-7, the V gene TRBV19; D possibly matches TRBD1 or TRBD2 (5 bases each). CDR3 length equals 14 residues. CDR1 and CDR2 (germline): LNHDA, SQIVND (reference sequence). V was trimmed by 5 bases and J by 4 bases, leaving 15 bases between them. In DNA form, the CDR3 reads TGTGCCAGTAGTGGACGAGGGGTAGGGTACGAGCAGTACTTC. This encodes CASSGRGVGYEQYF.

The V and J genes are TRBV6-5 and TRBJ2-3; D assignment may be TRBD1 or TRBD2 (5 bases each). CDR3 length equals 13 residues. V was trimmed by 5 bases and J by 8 bases, leaving 14 bases between them. The germline V gene encodes CDR1 MNHEY and CDR2 SVGAGI. The CDR3, as DNA: TGTGCCAGCAGTATTACCTCTGGGGGTACGCAGTATTTT. It is translated as CASSITSGGTQYF.

The genes are TRBV10-3 and TRBJ2-5; 7 nucleotides align to TRBD1. J was trimmed by 0 bases and V by 6 bases; bases with no gene match: 7. This CDR3 spans 15 amino acids. Germline V gives CDR1 ENHRY, CDR2 SYGVKD. This CDR3 is CAIRRQGTNQETQYF. In DNA, the CDR3 is TGTGCCATCAGGCGACAGGGAACGAACCAAGAGACCCAGTACTTC.

The V and J genes are TRBV29-1 and TRBJ2-4, with 11 bases identical to TRBD2. Germline V gene sequence: CDR1 SQVTM, CDR2 ANQGSEA. The CDR3 runs to 12 residues. The J segment lost 10 bases and the V segment lost 7 bases, leaving 6 bases of the junction unmatched. CDR3 sequence reads: CSAGTSGWIQYF. The CDR3 coding sequence is TGCAGCGCTGGGACTAGCGGTTGGATTCAGTACTTC. Looking up the rest from reference TRBV29-1 and TRBJ2-4 gives the full variable domain: SAVISQKPSRDICQRGTSLTIQCQVDSQVTMMFWYRQQPGQSLTLIATANQGSEATYESGFVIDKFPISRPNLTFSTLTVSNMSPEDSSIYLCSAGTSGWIQYFGAGTRLSVL.